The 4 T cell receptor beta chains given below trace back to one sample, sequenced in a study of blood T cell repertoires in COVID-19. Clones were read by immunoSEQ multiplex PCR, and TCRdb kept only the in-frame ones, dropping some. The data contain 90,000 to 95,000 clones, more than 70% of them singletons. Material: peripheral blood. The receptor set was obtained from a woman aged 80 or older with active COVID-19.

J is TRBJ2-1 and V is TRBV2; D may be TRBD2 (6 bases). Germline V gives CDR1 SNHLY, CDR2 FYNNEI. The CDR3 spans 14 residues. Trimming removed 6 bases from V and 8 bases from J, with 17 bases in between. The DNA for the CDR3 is TGTGCCAGCAGCCTAAGCCGGGGGTTCGATGAGCAGTTCTTC. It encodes CASSLSRGFDEQFF.

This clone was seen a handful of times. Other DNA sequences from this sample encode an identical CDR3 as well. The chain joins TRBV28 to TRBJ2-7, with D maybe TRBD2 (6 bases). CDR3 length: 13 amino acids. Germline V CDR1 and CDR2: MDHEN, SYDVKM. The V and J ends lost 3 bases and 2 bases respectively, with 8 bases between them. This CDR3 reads CASSFGGPYEQYF. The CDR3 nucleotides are TGTGCCAGCAGTTTCGGGGGACCCTACGAGCAGTACTTC.

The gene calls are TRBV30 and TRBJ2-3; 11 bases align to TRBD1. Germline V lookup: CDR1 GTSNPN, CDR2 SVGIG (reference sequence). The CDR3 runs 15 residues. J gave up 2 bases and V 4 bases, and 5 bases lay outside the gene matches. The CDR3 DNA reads TGTGCCTGGATCGGGGACAGGGGGTCCACAGATACGCAGTATTTT. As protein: CAWIGDRGSTDTQYF.

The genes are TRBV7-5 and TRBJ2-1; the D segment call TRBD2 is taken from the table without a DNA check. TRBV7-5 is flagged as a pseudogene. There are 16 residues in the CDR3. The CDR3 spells CARSSGLAGKYNEQFF. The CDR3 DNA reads TGTGCCAGAAGCTCGGGACTAGCGGGAAAGTACAATGAGCAGTTCTTC.